These 8 T cell receptor beta chains originate from one sample sequenced in a study of blood T cells in healthy people across ages. A J-beta primer mix and a sample-barcoded 5' primer were used in a second PCR of about 7 to 12 cycles. MiXCR, run by TCRdb on the 5' RACE reads, gives a single entry per CDR3 protein. The data hold 800,000 to 1,000,000 distinct CDR3 sequences, with around 48% observed a single time. Sequencing was performed on blood. All receptors derive from a young man in good health.

The V gene is TRBV6-1, the J gene TRBJ2-7, with D unclear. CDR1 and CDR2 (germline): MNHNS, SASEGT. The V end was cut by 9 bases, the J end by 6 bases, with 21 bases between. The length of the CDR3 is 14 residues. The CDR3 sequence: CASTLGIEPPEQYF. For the CDR3, the DNA is TGTGCCAGTACCCTTGGGATCGAACCTCCCGAGCAGTACTTC.

V is TRBV5-8 and J is TRBJ1-2, with 9 bases matching TRBD1. CDR3 length: 15 amino acids. Trimming removed 4 bases from V and 3 bases from J; junction bases left unmatched: 7. Germline V CDR1 and CDR2: SGHTS, YDEGEE. As DNA, the CDR3 is TGTGCCAGCAGCCCCCGCGACAGGGGGTACTATGGCTACACCTTC. The encoded protein is CASSPRDRGYYGYTF.

This chain links TRBV7-8 with TRBJ1-2; D may be TRBD1 (5 bases). Per the germline V gene, CDR1 is SGHVS and CDR2 is FQNEAQ. This CDR3 has 14 amino acids. Trimming removed 10 bases from V and 2 bases from J, with 17 bases in between. The CDR3 DNA follows: TGTGCCACTATCCGGGGCTTCGGGAACTATGGCTACACCTTC. It translates to CATIRGFGNYGYTF.

This clonotype was counted only a few times. This chain links TRBV10-3 with TRBJ2-5; no reliable D call. V lost 2 bases, J lost 11 bases, and 21 bases lay in between. The CDR3 has 15 residues. CDR1 and CDR2 (germline): ENHRY, SYGVKD. The chain's CDR3 is CAISERSAEPVGQYF. For the CDR3, the DNA is TGTGCCATCAGTGAGCGCTCGGCAGAACCCGTGGGGCAGTACTTC.

This chain uses TRBV29-1 with TRBJ1-1; the match to TRBD1 covers 7 bases. The V segment lost 4 bases and the J segment 1 base; nucleotides outside the gene matches: 6. Germline CDR1 SQVTM, CDR2 ANQGSEA. CDR3 length: 14 residues. Written as DNA, the CDR3 is TGCAGCGTTGTGGGGGACAGTGCGAACACTGAAGCTTTCTTT. Translated: CSVVGDSANTEAFF. The whole variable domain, filled in from reference TRBV29-1 and TRBJ1-1, reads SAVISQKPSRDICQRGTSLTIQCQVDSQVTMMFWYRQQPGQSLTLIATANQGSEATYESGFVIDKFPISRPNLTFSTLTVSNMSPEDSSIYLCSVVGDSANTEAFFGQGTRLTVV.

This clonotype has only a few counts. The chain couples TRBV6-5 to TRBJ1-1; 9 nucleotides match TRBD1. Unmatched junction bases numbered 8, after V lost 6 bases and J lost 12 bases. Germline V gene lookup returns CDR1 MNHEY and CDR2 SVGAGI. The CDR3 runs 12 residues. The CDR3 sequence is CASSTGTGRPFF. CDR3 coding DNA: TGTGCCAGCAGCACTGGGACAGGGAGGCCTTTCTTT.

This clonotype occurred a few times. The chain joins TRBV11-2 to TRBJ2-3; 13 bases align to TRBD2. Germline values: CDR1 SGHAT, CDR2 FQNNGV. The V segment lost 8 bases and the J segment 7 bases; nucleotides outside the gene matches: 9. CDR3 length: 15 residues. The CDR3 region has the DNA TGTGCCAGCGGGGGACTAGCGGGGATCCCATATACGCAGTATTTT. It yields the protein CASGGLAGIPYTQYF. The variable domain in full, completed from reference TRBV11-2 and TRBJ2-3, reads EAGVAQSPRYKIIEKRQSVAFWCNPISGHATLYWYQQILGQGPKLLIQFQNNGVVDDSQLPKDRFSAERLKGVDSTLKIQPAKLEDSAVYLCASGGLAGIPYTQYFGPGTRLTVL.

The chain carries TRBV6-5 and TRBJ1-2, with TRBD1 matching over 7 bases. This CDR3 is 14 amino acids long. With 5 bases clipped from V and 8 bases from J, the junction kept 11 bases outside the gene matches. CDR1 is MNHEY and CDR2 is SVGAGI in the germline V gene. CDR3 amino acids: CASSPGLGGYGYTF. CDR3 in DNA: TGTGCCAGCAGTCCCGGGTTAGGGGGCTACGGCTACACCTTC.